This T cell receptor beta chain was retrieved from a study of blood T cell repertoires in COVID-19. This clone was seen just once. Methods used by the authors: Reference gene primer amplification in the assay estimated nucleated cell counts. Clones were read by immunoSEQ multiplex PCR, and TCRdb kept only the in-frame ones, dropping some. V and J calls plus clone size are reproduced from that table; the DNA served to infer D and trimming. This sample has about 100,000 clones, with 80% to 90% found just once. This CDR3 is 13 amino acids long. Trimming shortened V by 3 bases and J by 2 bases, and 7 bases separated the two germline ends. Per germline, CDR1 SGHAT and CDR2 FQNNGV.

Sequenced sample: PBMCs or T cells enriched from blood (not recorded which). The J gene is TRBJ2-5, the V gene TRBV11-2, with D perhaps matching TRBD2 (5 bases). The clonotype comes from a woman in her fifties or sixties who had recovered from COVID-19. CDR3 in amino acids: CASSFGNQETQYF. The CDR3, as DNA: TGTGCCAGCAGCTTCGGGAATCAAGAGACCCAGTACTTC. Using reference TRBV11-2 and TRBJ2-5 for the parts outside the CDR3, the full variable domain is EAGVAQSPRYKIIEKRQSVAFWCNPISGHATLYWYQQILGQGPKLLIQFQNNGVVDDSQLPKDRFSAERLKGVDSTLKIQPAKLEDSAVYLCASSFGNQETQYFGPGTRLLVL.